These 2 T cell receptor beta chains were all obtained from the same sample, sequenced in a study of T cell responses to AZD1222 COVID-19 vaccine. Sequencing used immunoSEQ multiplex PCR; TCRdb keeps in-frame clones, though not all of them. The profile shows roughly 80,000 clones, roughly 90% of them singletons. Sequenced material: peripheral blood, taken on day 0 of MenACWY control vaccination. These receptors were collected from an adult in good health.

This clone was counted between two and nine times. This chain uses TRBV11-3 with TRBJ2-7, with TRBD1 matching 7 bases. The V gene end was trimmed by 1 base and the J gene end by 4 bases; junction bases not matched to a gene: 4. There are 14 residues in the CDR3. Germline V CDR1 and CDR2: SGHNT, YENEEA. CDR3 sequence reads: CASSLAGTAYEQYF. In DNA, the CDR3 is TGTGCCAGCAGCTTAGCCGGGACAGCTTACGAGCAGTACTTC.

The V and J genes are TRBV7-2 and TRBJ2-2; TRBD2 aligns across 12 bases. J lost 6 bases, V lost 5 bases, and 10 bases had no gene match. This CDR3 spans 17 amino acids. CDR1 and CDR2 (germline): SGHTA, FQGNSA. The CDR3 spells CASSALLAGGPAGELFF. The CDR3 DNA reads TGTGCCAGCAGCGCCCTCCTAGCGGGAGGGCCTGCCGGGGAGCTGTTTTTT.